A single sample is the source of the 13 T cell receptor beta chains below, sequenced in a study of blood T cells in healthy people across ages. Then a second PCR, running roughly 7 to 11 cycles, was carried out with a sample-barcoded 5' primer and a J-beta primer mix. MiXCR, run by TCRdb on the 5' RACE reads, gives a single entry per CDR3 protein. This sample has 950,000 to 1,200,000 distinct CDR3 sequences; 35% to 45% occur once, and the top ten carry around 13%. The source material was blood. The receptors were gathered from a man aged 18 to 35 in good health.

This clonotype appeared many times. The J gene is TRBJ2-1, the V gene TRBV9; the match to TRBD1 covers 8 bases. The J call may not be correct, given that the DNA end is closer to TRBJ2-7. The CDR3 has 16 amino acids. CDR1 and CDR2 from the germline V gene are SGDLS and YYNGEE. The CDR3 sequence is CASSPQSAGGYNEQYF. CDR3 DNA sequence: TGTGCCAGCAGCCCCCAATCGGCAGGGGGCTACAATGAGCAGTACTTC.

In DNA form, the CDR3 reads TGTGCCAGCAGCCCCCAGATGGAGACCCAGTACTTC. Translating gives CASSPQMETQYF. V gene TRBV7-2 combines with J gene TRBJ2-5; D call uncertain. The V gene's germline CDR1 is SGHTA and CDR2 FQGNSA. V dropped 5 bases and J dropped 5 bases, with 9 bases sitting between them. The CDR3 has 12 amino acids.

The chain links TRBV10-3 to TRBJ2-3; 9 bases fit TRBD1. With 11 bases clipped from V and 2 bases from J, the junction kept 8 bases outside the gene matches. Germline V gene lookup returns CDR1 ENHRY and CDR2 SYGVKD. There are 14 residues in the CDR3. CDR3 DNA: TGTGCCTCCGGACAGGGGATCGACACAGATACGCAGTATTTT. Encoded protein: CASGQGIDTDTQYF.

With respect to this clonotype: A read error is possible here, since a much larger clone lies one base away. The chain carries TRBV27 and TRBJ1-6; TRBD1 is a possible D gene (6 bases). CDR1 MNHEY and CDR2 SMNVEV come from the germline V gene (reference sequence). The CDR3 extends over 14 amino acids. The chain's CDR3 is CTSRRDIINSPLHF. The CDR3 nucleotides read TGTACCAGCAGAAGGGACATCATAAATTCACCCCTCCACTTT.

The chain is built from TRBV2 and TRBJ2-5, with D possibly TRBD1 on 6 matching bases. The last part of the DNA fits TRBJ2-7 better; the J call may be wrong. This CDR3 comprises 13 residues. Germline CDR1 SNHLY, CDR2 FYNNEI. The chain's CDR3 is CASSGGGPYEQYF. The CDR3 nucleotides are TGTGCCAGCAGTGGAGGGGGTCCCTACGAGCAGTACTTC.

This clonotype was counted between two and nine times. Written as DNA, the CDR3 is TGTGCCAGCAGCGTAGGCGGAGGGAGCTCAAACATTCAGTACTTC. This codes for CASSVGGGSSNIQYF. The rearrangement joins TRBV9 to TRBJ2-4; tentatively, D is TRBD2 (6 bases). This CDR3 is 15 amino acids long. V was shortened by 0 bases and J by 6 bases, with 13 bases between the two germline ends. The germline gives CDR1 SGDLS, CDR2 YYNGEE.

This chain uses TRBV4-1 with TRBJ2-2, with D maybe TRBD2 (7 bases). Germline values: CDR1 MGHRA, CDR2 YSYEKL. Trimming removed 3 bases from V and 6 bases from J, with 14 bases in between. This CDR3 is 15 amino acids long. CDR3 nucleotides: TGCGCCAGCAGCCATCGACTCGGGGGGCCCGGGGAGCTGTTTTTT. It is translated as CASSHRLGGPGELFF.

The chain links TRBV3-1 to TRBJ1-4, with D uncertain. CDR1 is LGHDT and CDR2 is YNNKEL in the germline V gene (reference sequence). CDR3 length equals 15 residues. The V end was cut by 3 bases, the J end by 4 bases, with 12 bases between. CDR3 sequence reads: CASSQVIRNNEKLFF. In nucleotides, the CDR3 is TGTGCCAGCAGCCAGGTTATCAGAAATAATGAAAAACTGTTTTTT.

This clonotype showed up just a few times. This sequence joins TRBV30 and TRBJ1-6; D possibly corresponds to TRBD1 (5 bases). The germline CDR1 and CDR2 sequences are GTSNPN and SVGIG (reference sequence). The length of the CDR3 is 15 residues. The V end lost 4 bases, the J end lost 2 bases, and 12 bases lay between the germline ends. CDR3 in amino acids: CAWKNTGAYNSPLHF. For the CDR3, the DNA is TGTGCCTGGAAAAACACAGGAGCCTATAATTCACCCCTCCACTTT.

The rearrangement links TRBV9 to TRBJ2-1; 7 bases are a match to TRBD2. The CDR3 has 14 amino acids. After removal of 0 bases from V and 5 bases from J, the junction contained 2 bases not matched to a gene. Germline lookup yields CDR1 SGDLS and CDR2 YYNGEE. The CDR3 reads CASSVGGGDNEQFF. In DNA, the CDR3 is TGTGCCAGCAGCGTAGGGGGAGGGGACAATGAGCAGTTCTTC.

This clonotype was counted a few times. A read error may produce the germline difference seen at one junction end. The chain employs TRBV27 and TRBJ1-6; D is ambiguous. Germline assignment: CDR1 MNHEY and CDR2 SMNVEV (reference sequence). The CDR3 has 16 amino acids. The CDR3 DNA reads as TGTGCCAGCTGTTTAGGTTTCCCATCACCGAATTCACCCCTCCACTTT. It translates to CASCLGFPSPNSPLHF.

This clonotype was counted only a few times. This sequence joins TRBV28 and TRBJ1-4; 7 nucleotides agree with TRBD1. Trimming took 3 bases from V and 0 from J; bases not matched to a gene: 4. Germline lookup yields CDR1 MDHEN and CDR2 SYDVKM. This CDR3 region has 16 residues. CDR3 bases: TGTGCCAGCAGTTTGGGACAGACTGCAACTAATGAAAAACTGTTTTTT. This codes for CASSLGQTATNEKLFF.

In its sample, this clonotype was seen a few times. CDR3 protein: CASSPMGPGGSQPQHF. CDR3 sequence (DNA): TGTGCCAGCAGTCCCATGGGACCAGGTGGATCTCAGCCCCAGCATTTT. The chain has TRBV2 and TRBJ1-5; a weak D match, TRBD1 (5 bases). CDR1 SNHLY and CDR2 FYNNEI come from the germline V gene. Trimming cost V 5 bases and J 6 bases, with 20 bases left between them. The CDR3 is 16 residues long.